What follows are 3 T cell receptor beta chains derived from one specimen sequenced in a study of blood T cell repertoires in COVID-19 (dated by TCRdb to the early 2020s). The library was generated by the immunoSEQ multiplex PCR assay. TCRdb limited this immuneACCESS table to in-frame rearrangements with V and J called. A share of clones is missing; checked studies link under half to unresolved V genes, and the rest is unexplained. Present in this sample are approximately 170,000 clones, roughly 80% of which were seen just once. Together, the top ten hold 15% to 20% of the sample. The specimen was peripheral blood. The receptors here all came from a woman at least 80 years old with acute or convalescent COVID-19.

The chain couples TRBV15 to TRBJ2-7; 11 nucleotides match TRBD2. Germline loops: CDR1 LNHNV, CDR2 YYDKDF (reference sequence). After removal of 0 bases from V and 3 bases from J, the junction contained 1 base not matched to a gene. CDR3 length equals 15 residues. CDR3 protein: CATSRDLAGGYEQYF. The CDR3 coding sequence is TGTGCCACCAGCAGAGATCTAGCGGGGGGCTACGAGCAGTACTTC.

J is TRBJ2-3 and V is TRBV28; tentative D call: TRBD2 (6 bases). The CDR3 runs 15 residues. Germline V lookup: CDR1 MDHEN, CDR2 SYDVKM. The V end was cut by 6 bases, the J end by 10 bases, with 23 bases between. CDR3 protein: CASSPGIGGRNAQYF. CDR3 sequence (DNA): TGTGCCAGCAGCCCCGGGATAGGAGGGAGGAACGCGCAGTATTTT.

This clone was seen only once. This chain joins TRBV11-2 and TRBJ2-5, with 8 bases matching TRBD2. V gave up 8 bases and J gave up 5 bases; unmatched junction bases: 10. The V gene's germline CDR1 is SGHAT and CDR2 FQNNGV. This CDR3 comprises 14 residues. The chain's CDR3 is CASAPSGSIETQYF. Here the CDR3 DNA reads TGTGCCAGCGCCCCAAGCGGGAGTATTGAGACCCAGTACTTC.